This T cell receptor (beta chain) was documented in a study of regulatory T cells in long-lasting Graves disease. Deletions cut 1 base from V and 0 bases from J, with 9 bases between. Germline CDR1 and CDR2: LNHDA and SQIVND (reference sequence). The CDR3 has 15 residues. Arm-PCR of CDR3 regions with iRepertoire HTBI primers generated TCR beta libraries. TCRdb called the multiplex PCR reads again in MiXCR, with one record for every CDR3 protein. The profile covers some 500,000 distinct CDR3 sequences, with about 16% appearing a single time and around 25% taken by the ten largest. Time point of the sample: newly diagnosed GD, antithyroid drugs for less than 3 months. PBMC RNA was the source of the TCR library. This clonotype was counted a few times. This sample also belongs to another study, concerning T cells in Graves' hyperthyroidism and ophthalmopathy. That paper notes: TCR CDR3 underwent first-round RT-PCR with the HTBI primer set.

This TCR was recovered from a middle-aged woman with Graves disease. V and J are TRBV19 and TRBJ1-2; tentative D call: TRBD1 (5 bases). The sequences come from peripheral blood mononuclear cells (PBMCs), collected at new diagnosis, from a patient treated with antithyroid drugs. The DNA for the CDR3 is TGTGCCAGTAGTATAGGCAGGGAGGCTAACTATGGCTACACCTTC. As protein: CASSIGREANYGYTF.